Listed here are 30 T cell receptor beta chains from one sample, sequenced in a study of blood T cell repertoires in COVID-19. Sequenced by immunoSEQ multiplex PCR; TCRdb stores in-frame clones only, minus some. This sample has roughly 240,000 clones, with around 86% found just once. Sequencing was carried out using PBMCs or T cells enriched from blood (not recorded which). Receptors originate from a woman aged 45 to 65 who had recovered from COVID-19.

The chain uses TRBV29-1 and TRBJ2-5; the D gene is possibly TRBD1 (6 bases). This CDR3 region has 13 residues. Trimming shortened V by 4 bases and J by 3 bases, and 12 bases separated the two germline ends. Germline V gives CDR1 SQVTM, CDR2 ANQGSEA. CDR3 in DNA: TGCAGCGTTGCTACAGGGAATAAAGAGACCCAGTACTTC. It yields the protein CSVATGNKETQYF.

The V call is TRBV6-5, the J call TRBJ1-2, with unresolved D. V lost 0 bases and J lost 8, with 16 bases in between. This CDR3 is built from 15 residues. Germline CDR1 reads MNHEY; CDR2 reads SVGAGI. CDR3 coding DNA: TGTGCCAGCAGTTACTCTTCGGGTGGTTCCGCGGGCTACACCTTC. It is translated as CASSYSSGGSAGYTF.

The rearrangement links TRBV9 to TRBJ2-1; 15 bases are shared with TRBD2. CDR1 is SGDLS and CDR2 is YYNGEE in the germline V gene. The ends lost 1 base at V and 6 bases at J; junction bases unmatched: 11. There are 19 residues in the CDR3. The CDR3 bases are TGTGCCAGCAGCGTAACCACAGGGACTAGCGGGAGGATGGGCAATGAGCAGTTCTTC. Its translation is CASSVTTGTSGRMGNEQFF.

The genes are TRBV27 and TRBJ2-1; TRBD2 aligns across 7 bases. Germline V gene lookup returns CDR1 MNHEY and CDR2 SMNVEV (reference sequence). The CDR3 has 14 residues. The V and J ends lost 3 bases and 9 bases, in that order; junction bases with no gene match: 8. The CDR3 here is CASSFSGLVGEQFF. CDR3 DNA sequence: TGTGCCAGCAGTTTCTCAGGACTAGTCGGTGAGCAGTTCTTC.

The CDR3 nucleotides are TGTGCCAGCACCCCTCAAGGGGGGGCCGAAGATACGCAGTATTTT. Translating gives CASTPQGGAEDTQYF. This chain uses TRBV28 with TRBJ2-3, with D perhaps TRBD2 (7 bases). V lost 7 bases, J lost 5 bases, and 19 bases lay in between. CDR1 MDHEN and CDR2 SYDVKM come from the germline V gene. This CDR3 has 15 amino acids.

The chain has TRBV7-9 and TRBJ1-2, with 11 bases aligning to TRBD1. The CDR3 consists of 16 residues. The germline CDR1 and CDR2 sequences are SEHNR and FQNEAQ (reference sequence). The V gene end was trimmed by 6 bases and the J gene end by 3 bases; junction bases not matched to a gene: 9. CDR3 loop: CASSVRDRGFYYGYTF. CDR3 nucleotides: TGTGCCAGCAGTGTCCGGGACAGGGGGTTTTACTATGGCTACACCTTC.

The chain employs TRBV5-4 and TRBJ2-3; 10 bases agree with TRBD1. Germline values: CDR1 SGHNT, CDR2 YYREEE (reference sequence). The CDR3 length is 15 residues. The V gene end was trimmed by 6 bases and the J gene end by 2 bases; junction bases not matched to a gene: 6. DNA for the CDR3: TGTGCCAGCACCACGGACAGGGGGGTCACAGATACGCAGTATTTT. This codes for CASTTDRGVTDTQYF. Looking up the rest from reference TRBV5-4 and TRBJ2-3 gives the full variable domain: ETGVTQSPTHLIKTRGQQVTLRCSSQSGHNTVSWYQQALGQGPQFIFQYYREEENGRGNFPPRFSGLQFPNYSSELNVNALELDDSALYLCASTTDRGVTDTQYFGPGTRLTVL.

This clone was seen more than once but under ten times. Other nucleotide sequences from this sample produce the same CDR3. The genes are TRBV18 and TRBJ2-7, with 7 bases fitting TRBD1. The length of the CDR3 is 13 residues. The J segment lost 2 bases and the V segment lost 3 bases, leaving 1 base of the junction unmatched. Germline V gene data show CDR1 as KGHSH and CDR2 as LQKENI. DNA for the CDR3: TGTGCCAGCTCACCGAGGGGGCCCTACGAGCAGTACTTC. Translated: CASSPRGPYEQYF.

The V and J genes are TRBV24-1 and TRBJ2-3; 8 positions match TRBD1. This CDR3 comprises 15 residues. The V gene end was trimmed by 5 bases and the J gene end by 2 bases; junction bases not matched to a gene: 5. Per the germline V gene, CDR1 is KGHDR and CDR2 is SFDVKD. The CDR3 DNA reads TGTGCCACCAGTGGCAGGGGGCTGAACACAGATACGCAGTATTTT. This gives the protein CATSGRGLNTDTQYF.

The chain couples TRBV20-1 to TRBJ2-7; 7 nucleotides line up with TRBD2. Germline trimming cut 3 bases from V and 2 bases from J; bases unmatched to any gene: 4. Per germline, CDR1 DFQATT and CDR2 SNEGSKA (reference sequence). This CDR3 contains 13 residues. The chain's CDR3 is CSASAGVAYEQYF. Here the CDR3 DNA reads TGCAGTGCTAGTGCGGGGGTTGCCTACGAGCAGTACTTC.

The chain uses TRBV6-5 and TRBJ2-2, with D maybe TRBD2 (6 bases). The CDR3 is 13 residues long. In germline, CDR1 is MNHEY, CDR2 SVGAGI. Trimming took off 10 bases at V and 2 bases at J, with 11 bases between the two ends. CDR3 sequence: CATQLANTGELFF. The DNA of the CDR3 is TGTGCCACCCAACTAGCCAACACCGGGGAGCTGTTTTTT.

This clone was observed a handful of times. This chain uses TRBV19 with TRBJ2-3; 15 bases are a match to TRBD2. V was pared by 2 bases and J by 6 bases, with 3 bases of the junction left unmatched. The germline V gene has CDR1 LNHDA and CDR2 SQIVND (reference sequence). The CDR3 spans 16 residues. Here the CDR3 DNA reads TGTGCCAGTAGTATATCCGGGACTAGCGGGGGGGATACGCAGTATTTT. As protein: CASSISGTSGGDTQYF.

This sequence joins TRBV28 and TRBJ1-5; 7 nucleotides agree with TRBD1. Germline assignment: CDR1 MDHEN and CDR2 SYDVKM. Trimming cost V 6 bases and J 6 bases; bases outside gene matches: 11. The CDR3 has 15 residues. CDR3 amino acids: CASRRGQVKGQPQHF. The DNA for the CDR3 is TGTGCCAGCAGGCGTGGACAGGTAAAAGGTCAGCCCCAGCATTTT. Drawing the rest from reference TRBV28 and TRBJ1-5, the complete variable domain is DVKVTQSSRYLVKRTGEKVFLECVQDMDHENMFWYRQDPGLGLRLIYFSYDVKMKEKGDIPEGYSVSREKKERFSLILESASTNQTSMYLCASRRGQVKGQPQHFGDGTRLSIL.

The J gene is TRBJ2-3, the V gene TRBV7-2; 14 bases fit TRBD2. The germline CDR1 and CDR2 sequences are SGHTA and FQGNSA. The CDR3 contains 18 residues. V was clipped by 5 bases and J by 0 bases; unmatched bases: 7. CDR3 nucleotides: TGTGCCAGCAGCCCCGGACTAGCGGGAGGCCAGAGCACAGATACGCAGTATTTT. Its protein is CASSPGLAGGQSTDTQYF. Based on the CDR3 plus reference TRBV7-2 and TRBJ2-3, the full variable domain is GAGVSQSPSNKVTEKGKDVELRCDPISGHTALYWYRQSLGQGLEFLIYFQGNSAPDKSGLPSDRFSAERTGGSVSTLTIQRTQQEDSAVYLCASSPGLAGGQSTDTQYFGPGTRLTVL.

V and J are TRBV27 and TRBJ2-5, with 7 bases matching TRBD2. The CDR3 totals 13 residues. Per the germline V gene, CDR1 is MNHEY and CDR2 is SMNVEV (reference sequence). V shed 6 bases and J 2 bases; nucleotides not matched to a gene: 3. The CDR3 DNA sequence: TGTGCCAGCAGGCTGGGACTACAAGAGACCCAGTACTTC. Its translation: CASRLGLQETQYF.

The CDR3 nucleotides read TGTGCCAGCAGTTTTTTTAGGTACAGGCGAGTCTCTAACTATGGCTACACCTTC. Protein sequence: CASSFFRYRRVSNYGYTF. The V and J genes are TRBV28 and TRBJ1-2; D is perhaps TRBD1 (5 bases). Per the germline V gene, CDR1 is MDHEN and CDR2 is SYDVKM. Trimming pared 3 bases from V and 0 bases from J, leaving 20 bases between. The CDR3 covers 18 residues.

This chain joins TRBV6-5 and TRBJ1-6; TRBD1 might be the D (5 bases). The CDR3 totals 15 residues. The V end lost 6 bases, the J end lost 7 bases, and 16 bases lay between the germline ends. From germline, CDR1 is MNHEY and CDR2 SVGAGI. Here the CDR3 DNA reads TGTGCCAGCAGCTTCGCGGGGCCGGGGAATTCACCCCTCCACTTT. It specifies CASSFAGPGNSPLHF.

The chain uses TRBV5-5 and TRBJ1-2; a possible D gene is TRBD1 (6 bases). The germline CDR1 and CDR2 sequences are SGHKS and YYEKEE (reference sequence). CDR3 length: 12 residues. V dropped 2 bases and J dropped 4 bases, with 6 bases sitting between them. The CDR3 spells CASSLQGYGYTF. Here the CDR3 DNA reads TGTGCCAGCAGCTTACAGGGCTATGGCTACACCTTC.

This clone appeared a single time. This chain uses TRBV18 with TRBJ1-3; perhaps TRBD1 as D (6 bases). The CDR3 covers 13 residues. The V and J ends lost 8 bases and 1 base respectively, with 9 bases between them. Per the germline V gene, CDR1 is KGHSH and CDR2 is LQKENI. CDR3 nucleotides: TGTGCCAGCCTGGACAGTTCTGGAAACACCATATATTTT. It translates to CASLDSSGNTIYF.

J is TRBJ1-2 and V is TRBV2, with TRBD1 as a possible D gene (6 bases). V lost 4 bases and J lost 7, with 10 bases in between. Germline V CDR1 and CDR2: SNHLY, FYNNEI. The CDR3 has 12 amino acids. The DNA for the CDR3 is TGTGCCAGCAGTGCCAACAGGGTTGGCTACACCTTC. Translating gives CASSANRVGYTF.

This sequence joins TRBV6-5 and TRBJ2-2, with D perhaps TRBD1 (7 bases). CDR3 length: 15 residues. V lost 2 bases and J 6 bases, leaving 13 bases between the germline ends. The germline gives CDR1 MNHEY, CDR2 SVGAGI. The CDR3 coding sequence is TGTGCCAGCAGTTACAGGAGGGGGCGGTCCGGGGAGCTGTTTTTT. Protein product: CASSYRRGRSGELFF.

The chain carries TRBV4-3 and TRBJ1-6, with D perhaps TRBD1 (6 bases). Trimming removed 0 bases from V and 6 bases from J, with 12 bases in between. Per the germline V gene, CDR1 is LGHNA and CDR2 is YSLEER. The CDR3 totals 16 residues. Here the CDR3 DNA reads TGCGCCAGCAGCCAAGACCAGGGGTTAATTAATTCACCCCTCCACTTT. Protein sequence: CASSQDQGLINSPLHF.

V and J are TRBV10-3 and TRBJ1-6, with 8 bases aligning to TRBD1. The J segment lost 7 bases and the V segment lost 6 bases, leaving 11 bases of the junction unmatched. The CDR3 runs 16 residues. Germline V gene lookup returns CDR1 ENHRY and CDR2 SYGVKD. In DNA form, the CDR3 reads TGTGCCATCAGGGACCCCGGACAGGGAGTAAATTCACCCCTCCACTTT. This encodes CAIRDPGQGVNSPLHF.

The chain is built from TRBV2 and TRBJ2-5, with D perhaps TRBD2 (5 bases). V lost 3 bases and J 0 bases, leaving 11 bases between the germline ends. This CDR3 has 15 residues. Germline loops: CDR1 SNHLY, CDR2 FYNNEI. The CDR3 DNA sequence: TGTGCCAGCAGTGATGCTGGCGGGTACCAAGAGACCCAGTACTTC. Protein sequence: CASSDAGGYQETQYF. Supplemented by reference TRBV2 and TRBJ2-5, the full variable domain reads EPEVTQTPSHQVTQMGQEVILRCVPISNHLYFYWYRQILGQKVEFLVSFYNNEISEKSEIFDDQFSVERPDGSNFTLKIRSTKLEDSAMYFCASSDAGGYQETQYFGPGTRLLVL.

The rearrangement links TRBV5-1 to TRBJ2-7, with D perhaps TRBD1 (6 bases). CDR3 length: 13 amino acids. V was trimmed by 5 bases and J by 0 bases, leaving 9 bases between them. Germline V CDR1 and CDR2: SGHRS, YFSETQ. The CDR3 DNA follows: TGCGCCAGCAGGCTGGACAGCTCCTACGAGCAGTACTTC. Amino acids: CASRLDSSYEQYF.

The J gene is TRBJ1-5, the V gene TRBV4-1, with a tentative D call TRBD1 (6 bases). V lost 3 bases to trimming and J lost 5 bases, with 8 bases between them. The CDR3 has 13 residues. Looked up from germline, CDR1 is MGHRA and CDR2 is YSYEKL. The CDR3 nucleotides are TGCGCCAGCAGCCAGAGACAGGATCAGCCCCAGCATTTT. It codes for CASSQRQDQPQHF.

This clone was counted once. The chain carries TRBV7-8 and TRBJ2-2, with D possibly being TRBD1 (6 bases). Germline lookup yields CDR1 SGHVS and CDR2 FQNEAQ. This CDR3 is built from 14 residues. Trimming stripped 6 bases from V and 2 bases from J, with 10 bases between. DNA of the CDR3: TGTGCCAGCAGACTGGACAGAAACACCGGGGAGCTGTTTTTT. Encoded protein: CASRLDRNTGELFF.

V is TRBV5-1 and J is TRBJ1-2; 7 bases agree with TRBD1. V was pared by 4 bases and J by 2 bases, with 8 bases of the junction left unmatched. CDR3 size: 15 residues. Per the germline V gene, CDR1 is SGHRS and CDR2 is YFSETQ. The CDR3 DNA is TGCGCCAGCAGCCGTACCGGGACAGAGAACTATGGCTACACCTTC. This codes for CASSRTGTENYGYTF.

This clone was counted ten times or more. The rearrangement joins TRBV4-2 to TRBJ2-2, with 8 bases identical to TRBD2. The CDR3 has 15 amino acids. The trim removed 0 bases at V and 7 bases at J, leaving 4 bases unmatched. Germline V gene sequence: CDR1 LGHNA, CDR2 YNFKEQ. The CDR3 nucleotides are TGTGCCAGCAGCCAAGATCACGGGAGGGGCGGGGAGCTGTTTTTT. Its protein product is CASSQDHGRGGELFF.

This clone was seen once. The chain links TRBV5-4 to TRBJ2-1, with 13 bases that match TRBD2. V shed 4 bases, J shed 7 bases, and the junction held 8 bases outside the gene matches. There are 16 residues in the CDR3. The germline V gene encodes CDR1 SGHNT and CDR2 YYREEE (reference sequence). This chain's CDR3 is CASSAWGLAGWNEQFF. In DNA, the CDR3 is TGTGCCAGCAGCGCGTGGGGACTAGCGGGATGGAATGAGCAGTTCTTC.